These 21 T cell receptor beta chains originate from one sample sequenced in a study of T cell responses to AZD1222 COVID-19 vaccine. Produced via immunoSEQ multiplex PCR; TCRdb's table is partial and in-frame only. The sample lists about 110,000 clones; around 89% were seen once. Sequenced material: peripheral blood, taken on day 0 of AZD1222 vaccination. The receptors originated from an adult in good health.

Written as DNA, the CDR3 is TGTGCCACCCTGGGTGGGGGCCCTGGGGGGGAAAAACTGTTTTTT. Amino acids: CATLGGGPGGEKLFF. This sequence joins TRBV28 and TRBJ1-4; weak D call: TRBD1 (6 bases). Trimming stripped 10 bases from V and 8 bases from J, with 23 bases between. The germline gives CDR1 MDHEN, CDR2 SYDVKM. The CDR3 totals 15 residues.

This chain links TRBV7-2 with TRBJ1-1; TRBD1 agrees at 7 bases. CDR1 and CDR2 (germline): SGHTA, FQGNSA. With 2 bases clipped from V and 5 bases from J, the junction kept 5 bases outside the gene matches. This CDR3 spans 14 amino acids. The CDR3 protein is CASSLIGGQTEAFF. The CDR3 DNA follows: TGTGCCAGCAGCTTAATCGGGGGACAGACTGAAGCTTTCTTT. The full variable domain, with the rest looked up from reference TRBV7-2 and TRBJ1-1, is GAGVSQSPSNKVTEKGKDVELRCDPISGHTALYWYRQSLGQGLEFLIYFQGNSAPDKSGLPSDRFSAERTGGSVSTLTIQRTQQEDSAVYLCASSLIGGQTEAFFGQGTRLTVV.

A few counts support this clone. In DNA, the CDR3 is TGCAGCGTTCCCGGCCGGGGGATCGATGGCTACACCTTC. As protein: CSVPGRGIDGYTF. The J gene is TRBJ1-2, the V gene TRBV29-1; TRBD1 might be the D (5 bases). V was shortened by 5 bases and J by 6 bases, with 16 bases between the two germline ends. Germline CDR1 reads SQVTM; CDR2 reads ANQGSEA. The CDR3 is 13 amino acids.

CDR3 residues: CSVITRDLNQPQHF. The CDR3 nucleotides are TGCAGCGTTATCACCCGGGACCTCAATCAGCCCCAGCATTTT. The chain uses TRBV29-1 and TRBJ1-5; D possibly corresponds to TRBD1 (5 bases). Germline CDR1 reads SQVTM; CDR2 reads ANQGSEA. The V end was cut by 5 bases, the J end by 3 bases, with 14 bases between. The CDR3 loop spans 14 amino acids.

The rearrangement joins TRBV24-1 to TRBJ2-3, with TRBD2 as a possible D gene (5 bases). CDR1 and CDR2 from the germline V gene are KGHDR and SFDVKD. The CDR3 is made up of 16 amino acids. The ends were cut back, 4 bases at V and 9 bases at J, with 22 bases in the middle. The DNA for the CDR3 is TGTGCCACCAGTGACACACCGGGTCTGGGGAGCCTCACGCAGTATTTT. Encoded protein: CATSDTPGLGSLTQYF.

The DNA of the CDR3 is TGTGCCAGCAGCCTGAACAGGGCATCAACTAATGAAAAACTGTTTTTT. Protein: CASSLNRASTNEKLFF. The chain couples TRBV7-2 to TRBJ1-4; maybe TRBD1 (6 bases). The CDR3 extends over 16 amino acids. Germline CDR1 is SGHTA and CDR2 is FQGNSA. V was shortened by 5 bases and J by 0 bases, with 13 bases between the two germline ends. Filled out from reference TRBV7-2 and TRBJ1-4, the complete variable domain reads GAGVSQSPSNKVTEKGKDVELRCDPISGHTALYWYRQSLGQGLEFLIYFQGNSAPDKSGLPSDRFSAERTGGSVSTLTIQRTQQEDSAVYLCASSLNRASTNEKLFFGSGTQLSVL.

The V and J genes are TRBV19 and TRBJ2-1; no clear D gene. V was cut by 3 bases and J by 0 bases, with 15 bases left in between. There are 17 residues in the CDR3. Germline V lookup: CDR1 LNHDA, CDR2 SQIVND (reference sequence). The CDR3 region is CASSIQVWPPSYNEQFF. The DNA of the CDR3 is TGTGCCAGTAGTATTCAAGTGTGGCCGCCCTCCTACAATGAGCAGTTCTTC.

The rearrangement joins TRBV7-9 to TRBJ1-2; possible D gene TRBD1, 5 bases. From germline, CDR1 is SEHNR and CDR2 FQNEAQ (reference sequence). This CDR3 contains 15 residues. Trimming shortened V by 2 bases and J by 0 bases, and 10 bases separated the two germline ends. CDR3 loop: CASSLSGGTNYGYTF. The CDR3, as DNA: TGTGCCAGCAGCTTATCGGGGGGGACTAACTATGGCTACACCTTC. Full variable domain (outside the CDR3, taken from reference TRBV7-9 and TRBJ1-2): DTGVSQNPRHKITKRGQNVTFRCDPISEHNRLYWYRQTLGQGPEFLTYFQNEAQLEKSRLLSDRFSAERPKGSFSTLEIQRTEQGDSAMYLCASSLSGGTNYGYTFGSGTRLTVV.

The chain is built from TRBV27 and TRBJ2-1; 8 bases line up with TRBD1. V lost 7 bases to trimming and J lost 7 bases; unmatched junction nucleotides: 9. The CDR3 loop spans 14 amino acids. Germline assignment: CDR1 MNHEY and CDR2 SMNVEV (reference sequence). Here the CDR3 DNA reads TGTGCCAGCACCGCCTGGCAGGGGGCAAATGAGCAGTTCTTC. It yields the protein CASTAWQGANEQFF.

The gene calls are TRBV29-1 and TRBJ1-2; 7 bases match TRBD1. CDR1 is SQVTM and CDR2 is ANQGSEA in the germline V gene. V lost 4 bases and J lost 4; bases outside the gene matches: 9. The CDR3 runs to 14 residues. CDR3 in DNA: TGCAGCGTTGGGGGACGACAGGGTGTCTATGGCTACACCTTC. This encodes CSVGGRQGVYGYTF.

CDR3 nucleotide sequence: TGTGCCAGCAGCTTCCGGCCGCCAAGGGACACCGGGGAGCTGTTTTTT. Amino acid sequence: CASSFRPPRDTGELFF. This rearrangement joins TRBV28 to TRBJ2-2; D remains ambiguous. Germline CDR1 reads MDHEN; CDR2 reads SYDVKM. The CDR3 sequence is 16 residues long. With 6 bases removed from V and 3 bases from J, the gap between germline ends came to 17 bases.

V usage is TRBV19 and J usage is TRBJ1-2; possible D gene TRBD1, 5 bases. V was pared by 8 bases and J by 0 bases, with 16 bases between. The CDR3 extends over 15 amino acids. CDR1 and CDR2 from the germline V gene are LNHDA and SQIVND (reference sequence). As DNA, the CDR3 is TGTGCCAGTGACTCTCGGCAGGGCGCTAACTATGGCTACACCTTC. Translation gives CASDSRQGANYGYTF.

This clone was seen a handful of times. The chain joins TRBV9 to TRBJ2-1; D is unclear. Looked up from germline, CDR1 is SGDLS and CDR2 is YYNGEE. V shed 2 bases and J shed 0 bases, with 9 bases lying between them. This CDR3 region has 15 residues. The DNA for the CDR3 is TGTGCCAGCAGCGTTAACGGGTTCTCCTACAATGAGCAGTTCTTC. Protein sequence: CASSVNGFSYNEQFF.

The CDR3 region is CASLQRESSYNEQFF. The CDR3 nucleotides are TGTGCCAGCCTTCAGCGGGAGAGCTCCTACAATGAGCAGTTCTTC. The genes are TRBV18 and TRBJ2-1, with TRBD2 matching over 8 bases. This CDR3 is built from 15 residues. Trimming at V came to 8 bases and at J to 0 bases, leaving 6 bases not matched to a gene. Germline V gene sequence: CDR1 KGHSH, CDR2 LQKENI.

The chain has TRBV6-5 and TRBJ1-1, with D maybe TRBD1 (6 bases). With 7 bases removed from V and 1 base from J, the gap between germline ends came to 10 bases. Germline V CDR1 and CDR2: MNHEY, SVGAGI. The CDR3 spans 13 residues. The CDR3 sequence is CASNPQGNTEAFF. For the CDR3, the DNA is TGTGCCAGCAATCCACAGGGGAACACTGAAGCTTTCTTT.

The chain links TRBV9 to TRBJ2-3; tentatively, D is TRBD1 or TRBD2 (5 bases each). The V end was cut by 4 bases, the J end by 2 bases, with 8 bases between. The CDR3 contains 13 residues. Germline-derived CDR1 and CDR2 are SGDLS and YYNGEE. For the CDR3, the DNA is TGTGCCAGCAGCTCGGGACCCACAGATACGCAGTATTTT. It translates to CASSSGPTDTQYF.

V is TRBV4-2 and J is TRBJ2-4; D uncertain. The V gene's germline CDR1 is LGHNA and CDR2 YNFKEQ. The CDR3 covers 13 residues. V was trimmed by 0 bases and J by 9 bases, leaving 9 bases between them. The CDR3 sequence: CASSQDAGSIQYF. The CDR3 nucleotides read TGTGCCAGCAGCCAAGATGCCGGCAGCATTCAGTACTTC.

This chain links TRBV18 with TRBJ2-5, with 9 bases lining up with TRBD1. V trimming: 5 bases; J trimming: 0 bases; junction bases outside the gene matches: 7. CDR1 is KGHSH and CDR2 is LQKENI in the germline V gene. The CDR3 is 16 residues long. This CDR3 reads CASSVYGTGNQETQYF. The CDR3 DNA is TGTGCCAGCTCAGTCTACGGGACAGGGAACCAAGAGACCCAGTACTTC. Looking up the rest from reference TRBV18 and TRBJ2-5 gives the full variable domain: NAGVMQNPRHLVRRRGQEARLRCSPMKGHSHVYWYRQLPEEGLKFMVYLQKENIIDESGMPKERFSAEFPKEGPSILRIQQVVRGDSAAYFCASSVYGTGNQETQYFGPGTRLLVL.

The J gene is TRBJ2-3, the V gene TRBV7-2, with 10 bases that match TRBD2. V was clipped by 4 bases and J by 2 bases; unmatched bases: 6. Germline CDR1 reads SGHTA; CDR2 reads FQGNSA. The CDR3 has 16 amino acids. As DNA, the CDR3 is TGTGCCAGCAGCTACAAACTAGCGGGGACCACAGATACGCAGTATTTT. It translates to CASSYKLAGTTDTQYF.

The V and J genes are TRBV19 and TRBJ1-2; D gene unclear. Germline-derived CDR1 and CDR2 are LNHDA and SQIVND (reference sequence). The V gene lost 10 bases and the J gene lost 3 bases, with 21 bases spanning the gap. This CDR3 has 15 amino acids. CDR3 amino acids: CATIGRQGYDYGYTF. The CDR3 coding sequence is TGTGCCACCATCGGACGACAAGGATACGACTATGGCTACACCTTC.

The chain carries TRBV27 and TRBJ1-5; D remains unclear. Trimming cost V 2 bases and J 0 bases, with 8 bases left between them. The CDR3 is 15 residues long. Germline CDR1 reads MNHEY; CDR2 reads SMNVEV (reference sequence). CDR3: CASSLVSYSNQPQHF. CDR3 coding DNA: TGTGCCAGCAGTTTAGTCAGTTATAGCAATCAGCCCCAGCATTTT.